This T cell receptor beta chain was sequenced for a study of blood T cell repertoires in COVID-19. Turning to the study itself: The United States, Italy and Spain supplied acute and convalescent COVID-19 samples. PBMCs, B-cell-depleted T cells, or T cells were the source of the cDNA or gDNA that made up the material.

The CDR3 has 13 residues. Germline CDR1 SEHNR, CDR2 FQNEAQ (reference sequence). Trimming at V came to 6 bases and at J to 8 bases, leaving 7 bases not matched to a gene. Per the original data handling: For nucleated cells, counts were estimated from reference gene primer amplification. Assay: immunoSEQ multiplex PCR; the TCRdb copy retains only in-frame clones and omits some. V, J and clone size are taken as reported in that table, and D and trimming were inferred from the DNA itself. This table holds approximately 110,000 clones, around 84% found once. Sequencing used peripheral blood. The genes are TRBV7-9 and TRBJ2-1, with TRBD2 matching 7 bases. This clonotype was obtained from a human donor in a cohort sampled during active COVID-19. The CDR3 bases are TGTGCCAGCAGTCCACCCGCGGGGGATGAGCAGTTCTTC. It translates to CASSPPAGDEQFF.